This paragraph covers one T cell receptor beta chain sequence. This entry belongs to a study of T cell changes during pregnancy in multiple sclerosis. This CDR3 spans 14 amino acids. The J segment lost 6 bases and the V segment lost 5 bases, leaving 8 bases of the junction unmatched. CDR1 and CDR2 (germline): MNHNY, SVGAGI (reference sequence). Assay: immunoSEQ multiplex PCR; the TCRdb copy retains only in-frame clones and omits some. The sample has about 92,000 clones, 85% to 95% seen once; the top ten hold about 2.4%. The sequencing here drew on peripheral blood, taken in the first trimester of pregnancy. The chain carries TRBV6-6 and TRBJ2-7; 9 bases line up with TRBD1. The clonotype originates from a female donor with multiple sclerosis, enrolled in a pregnancy study. Here the CDR3 DNA reads TGTGCCAGCAGTAAGACAGGGGGTCCTATCGAGCAGTACTTC. Protein: CASSKTGGPIEQYF.